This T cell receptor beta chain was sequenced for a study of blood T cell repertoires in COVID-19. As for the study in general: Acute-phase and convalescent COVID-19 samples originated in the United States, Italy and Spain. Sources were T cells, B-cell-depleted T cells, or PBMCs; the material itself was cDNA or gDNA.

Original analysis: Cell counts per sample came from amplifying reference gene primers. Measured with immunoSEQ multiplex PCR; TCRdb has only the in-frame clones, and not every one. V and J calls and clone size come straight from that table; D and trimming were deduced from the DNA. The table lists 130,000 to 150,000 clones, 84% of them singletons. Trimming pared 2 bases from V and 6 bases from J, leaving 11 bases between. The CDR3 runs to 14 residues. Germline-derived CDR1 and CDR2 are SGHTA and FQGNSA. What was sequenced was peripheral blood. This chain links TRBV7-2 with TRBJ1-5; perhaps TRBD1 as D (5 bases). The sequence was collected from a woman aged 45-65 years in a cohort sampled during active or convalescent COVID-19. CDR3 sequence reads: CASSLLTETQPQHF. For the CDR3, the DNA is TGTGCCAGCAGCTTATTGACAGAGACTCAGCCCCAGCATTTT. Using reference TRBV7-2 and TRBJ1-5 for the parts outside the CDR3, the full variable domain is GAGVSQSPSNKVTEKGKDVELRCDPISGHTALYWYRQSLGQGLEFLIYFQGNSAPDKSGLPSDRFSAERTGGSVSTLTIQRTQQEDSAVYLCASSLLTETQPQHFGDGTRLSIL.